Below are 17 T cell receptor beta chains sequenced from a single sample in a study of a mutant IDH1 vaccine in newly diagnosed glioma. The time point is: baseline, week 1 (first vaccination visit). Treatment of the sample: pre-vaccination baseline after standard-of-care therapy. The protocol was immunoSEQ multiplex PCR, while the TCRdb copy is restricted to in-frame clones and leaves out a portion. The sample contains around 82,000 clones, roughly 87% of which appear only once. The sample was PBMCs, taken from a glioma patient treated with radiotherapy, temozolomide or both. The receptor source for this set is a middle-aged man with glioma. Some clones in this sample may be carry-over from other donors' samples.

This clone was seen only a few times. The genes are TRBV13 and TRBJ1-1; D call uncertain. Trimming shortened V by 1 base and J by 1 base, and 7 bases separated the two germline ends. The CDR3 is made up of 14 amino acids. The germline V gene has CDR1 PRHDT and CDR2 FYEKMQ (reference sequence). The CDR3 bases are TGTGCCAGCAGCTTAGATTCGGGGAACACTGAAGCTTTCTTT. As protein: CASSLDSGNTEAFF.

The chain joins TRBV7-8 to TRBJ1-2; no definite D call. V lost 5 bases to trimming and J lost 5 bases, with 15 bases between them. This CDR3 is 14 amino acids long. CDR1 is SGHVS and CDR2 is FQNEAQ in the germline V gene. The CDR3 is CASSPSAGEYGYTF. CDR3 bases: TGTGCCAGCAGCCCATCAGCCGGCGAGTATGGCTACACCTTC.

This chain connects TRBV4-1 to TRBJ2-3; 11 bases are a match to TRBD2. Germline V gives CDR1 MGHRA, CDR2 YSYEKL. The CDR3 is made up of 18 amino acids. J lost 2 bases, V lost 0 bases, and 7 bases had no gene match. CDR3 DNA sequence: TGCGCCAGCAGCCAAGATAGGCTAGCGGGGGGAGACACAGATACGCAGTATTTT. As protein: CASSQDRLAGGDTDTQYF.

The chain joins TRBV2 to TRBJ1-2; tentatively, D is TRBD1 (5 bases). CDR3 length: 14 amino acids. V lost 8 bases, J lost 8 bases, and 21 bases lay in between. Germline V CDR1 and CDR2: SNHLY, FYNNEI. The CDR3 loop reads CASGVMPWGTGYTF. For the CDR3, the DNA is TGTGCCAGCGGTGTGATGCCCTGGGGGACGGGCTACACCTTC.

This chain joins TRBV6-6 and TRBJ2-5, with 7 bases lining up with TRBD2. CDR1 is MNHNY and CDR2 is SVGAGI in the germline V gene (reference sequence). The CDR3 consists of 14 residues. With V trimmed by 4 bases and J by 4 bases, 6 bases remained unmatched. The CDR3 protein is CASSFPGEGETQYF. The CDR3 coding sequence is TGTGCCAGCAGTTTCCCGGGGGAGGGAGAGACCCAGTACTTC.

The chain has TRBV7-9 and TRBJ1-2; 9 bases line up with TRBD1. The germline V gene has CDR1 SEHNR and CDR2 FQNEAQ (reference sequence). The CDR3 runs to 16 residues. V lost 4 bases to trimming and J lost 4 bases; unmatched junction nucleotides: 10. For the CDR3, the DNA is TGTGCCAGCAGCTACAGTCCCGGGACAGGGATCTATGGCTACACCTTC. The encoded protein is CASSYSPGTGIYGYTF.

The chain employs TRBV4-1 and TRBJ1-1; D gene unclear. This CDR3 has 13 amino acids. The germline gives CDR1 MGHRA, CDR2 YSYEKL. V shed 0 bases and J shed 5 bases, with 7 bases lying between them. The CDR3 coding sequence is TGCGCCAGCAGCCAAGAAAGAGTAACTGAAGCTTTCTTT. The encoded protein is CASSQERVTEAFF.

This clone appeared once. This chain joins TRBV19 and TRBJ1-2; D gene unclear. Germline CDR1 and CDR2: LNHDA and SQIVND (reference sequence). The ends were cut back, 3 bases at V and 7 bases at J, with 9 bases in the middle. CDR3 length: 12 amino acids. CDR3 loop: CASSIGRAGYTF. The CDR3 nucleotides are TGTGCCAGTAGTATCGGGAGGGCTGGCTACACCTTC.

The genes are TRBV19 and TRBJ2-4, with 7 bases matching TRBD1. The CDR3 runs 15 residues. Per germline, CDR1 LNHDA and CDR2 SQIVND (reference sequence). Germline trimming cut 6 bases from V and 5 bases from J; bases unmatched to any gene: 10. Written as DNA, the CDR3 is TGTGCCAGTAGCAAACACCAGGGGGAGCAAAACATTCAGTACTTC. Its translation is CASSKHQGEQNIQYF.

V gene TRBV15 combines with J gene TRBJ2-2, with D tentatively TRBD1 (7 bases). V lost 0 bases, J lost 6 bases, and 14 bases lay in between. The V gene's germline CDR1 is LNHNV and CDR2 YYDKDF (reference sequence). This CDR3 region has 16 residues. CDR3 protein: CATSRDQAGGPGELFF. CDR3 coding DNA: TGTGCCACCAGCAGAGATCAGGCAGGGGGGCCCGGGGAGCTGTTTTTT.

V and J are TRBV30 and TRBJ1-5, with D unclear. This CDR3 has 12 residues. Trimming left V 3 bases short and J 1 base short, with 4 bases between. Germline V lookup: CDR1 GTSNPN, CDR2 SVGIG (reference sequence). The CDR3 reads CAWRKSNQPQHF. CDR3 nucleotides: TGTGCCTGGAGGAAAAGCAATCAGCCCCAGCATTTT.

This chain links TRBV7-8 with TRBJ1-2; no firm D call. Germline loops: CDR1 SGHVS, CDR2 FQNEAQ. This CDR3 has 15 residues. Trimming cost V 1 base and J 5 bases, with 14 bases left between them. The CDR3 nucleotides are TGTGCCAGCAGCTTAGGTGACTCTTCTGGGTATGGCTACACCTTC. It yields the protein CASSLGDSSGYGYTF. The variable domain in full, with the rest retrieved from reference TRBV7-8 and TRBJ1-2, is GAGVSQSPRYKVAKRGQDVALRCDPISGHVSLFWYQQALGQGPEFLTYFQNEAQLDKSGLPSDRFFAERPEGSVSTLKIQRTQQEDSAVYLCASSLGDSSGYGYTFGSGTRLTVV.

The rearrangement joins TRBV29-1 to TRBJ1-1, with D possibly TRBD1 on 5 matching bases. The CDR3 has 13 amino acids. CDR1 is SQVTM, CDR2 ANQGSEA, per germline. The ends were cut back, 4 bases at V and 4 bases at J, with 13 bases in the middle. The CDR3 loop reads CSVGGTGSTEAFF. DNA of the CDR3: TGCAGCGTTGGAGGGACGGGGAGCACTGAAGCTTTCTTT.

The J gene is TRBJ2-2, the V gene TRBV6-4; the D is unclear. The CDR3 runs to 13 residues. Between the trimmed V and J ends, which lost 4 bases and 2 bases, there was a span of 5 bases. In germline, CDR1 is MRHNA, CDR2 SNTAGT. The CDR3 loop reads CASSVHNTGELFF. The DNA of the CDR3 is TGTGCCAGCAGTGTCCATAACACCGGGGAGCTGTTTTTT.

CDR3 DNA sequence: TGTGCCAGCAGCCCCGGTGCGGTAGCTTATGGCTACACCTTC. This encodes CASSPGAVAYGYTF. The chain has TRBV7-2 and TRBJ1-2; no clear D. The V end was cut by 5 bases, the J end by 5 bases, with 15 bases between. The CDR3 totals 14 residues. Germline assignment: CDR1 SGHTA and CDR2 FQGNSA. Complete variable domain (other parts from reference TRBV7-2 and TRBJ1-2): GAGVSQSPSNKVTEKGKDVELRCDPISGHTALYWYRQSLGQGLEFLIYFQGNSAPDKSGLPSDRFSAERTGGSVSTLTIQRTQQEDSAVYLCASSPGAVAYGYTFGSGTRLTVV.

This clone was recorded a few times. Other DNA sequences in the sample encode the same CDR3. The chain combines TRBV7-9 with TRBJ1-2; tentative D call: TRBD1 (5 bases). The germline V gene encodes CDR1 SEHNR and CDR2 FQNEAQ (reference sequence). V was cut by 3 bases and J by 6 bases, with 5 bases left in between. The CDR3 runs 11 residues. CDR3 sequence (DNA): TGTGCCAGCAGCTTGGGGGATGGCTACACCTTC. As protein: CASSLGDGYTF.

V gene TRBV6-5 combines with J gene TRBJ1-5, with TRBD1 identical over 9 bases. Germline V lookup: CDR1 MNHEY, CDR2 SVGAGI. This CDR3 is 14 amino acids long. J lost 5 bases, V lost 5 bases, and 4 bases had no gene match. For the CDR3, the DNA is TGTGCCAGCAGTCGAGACAGGGGGGATCAGCCCCAGCATTTT. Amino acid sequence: CASSRDRGDQPQHF.